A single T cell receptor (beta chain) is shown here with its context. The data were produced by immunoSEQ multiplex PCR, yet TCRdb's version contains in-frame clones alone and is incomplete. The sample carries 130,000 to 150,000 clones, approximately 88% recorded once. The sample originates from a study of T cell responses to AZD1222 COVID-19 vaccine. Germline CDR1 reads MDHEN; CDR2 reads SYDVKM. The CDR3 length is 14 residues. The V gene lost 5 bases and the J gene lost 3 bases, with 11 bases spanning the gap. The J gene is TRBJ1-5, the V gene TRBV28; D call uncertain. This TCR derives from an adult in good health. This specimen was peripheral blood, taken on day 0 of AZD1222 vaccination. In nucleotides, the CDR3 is TGTGCCAGCAGTGCAGGACCGATCAATCAGCCCCAGCATTTT. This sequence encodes CASSAGPINQPQHF. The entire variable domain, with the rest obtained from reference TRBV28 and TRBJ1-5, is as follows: DVKVTQSSRYLVKRTGEKVFLECVQDMDHENMFWYRQDPGLGLRLIYFSYDVKMKEKGDIPEGYSVSREKKERFSLILESASTNQTSMYLCASSAGPINQPQHFGDGTRLSIL.